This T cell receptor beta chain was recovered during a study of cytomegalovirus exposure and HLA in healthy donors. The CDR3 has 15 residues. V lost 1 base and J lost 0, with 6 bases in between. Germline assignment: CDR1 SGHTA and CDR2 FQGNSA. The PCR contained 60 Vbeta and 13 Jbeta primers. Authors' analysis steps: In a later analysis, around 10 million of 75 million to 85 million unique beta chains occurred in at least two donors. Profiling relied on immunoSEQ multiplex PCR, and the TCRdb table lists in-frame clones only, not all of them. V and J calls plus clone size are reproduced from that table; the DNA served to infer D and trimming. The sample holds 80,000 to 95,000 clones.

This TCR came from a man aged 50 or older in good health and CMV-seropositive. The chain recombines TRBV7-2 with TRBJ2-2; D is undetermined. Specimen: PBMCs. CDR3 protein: CASSLGHTNTGELFF. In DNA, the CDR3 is TGTGCCAGCAGCTTAGGACACACGAACACCGGGGAGCTGTTTTTT.